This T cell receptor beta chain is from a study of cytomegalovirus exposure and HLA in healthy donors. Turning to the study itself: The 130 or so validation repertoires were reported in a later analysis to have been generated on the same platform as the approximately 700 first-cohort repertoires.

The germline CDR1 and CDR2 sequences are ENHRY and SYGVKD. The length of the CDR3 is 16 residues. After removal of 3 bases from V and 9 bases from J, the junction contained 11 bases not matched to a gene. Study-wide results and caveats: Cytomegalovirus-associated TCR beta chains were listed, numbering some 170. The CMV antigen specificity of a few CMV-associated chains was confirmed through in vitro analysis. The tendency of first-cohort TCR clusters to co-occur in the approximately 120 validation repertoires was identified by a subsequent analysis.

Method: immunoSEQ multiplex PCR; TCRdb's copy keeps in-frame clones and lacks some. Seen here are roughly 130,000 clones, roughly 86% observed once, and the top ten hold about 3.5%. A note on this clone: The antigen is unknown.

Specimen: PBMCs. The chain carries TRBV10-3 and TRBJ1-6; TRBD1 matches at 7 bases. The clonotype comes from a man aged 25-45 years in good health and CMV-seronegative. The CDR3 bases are TGTGCCATCAGTGATGATAGTGGACAGGTTGGTTCACCCCTCCACTTT. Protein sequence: CAISDDSGQVGSPLHF.